The clone carrying this T cell receptor (beta chain) has only one observation. This entry belongs to a study of blood T cell repertoires in COVID-19. Study summary: The United States, Italy and Spain provided the acute and convalescent COVID-19 samples. Sources were T cells, B-cell-depleted T cells, or PBMCs; the material itself was cDNA or gDNA.

Germline CDR1 MDHEN, CDR2 SYDVKM. Trimming left V 9 bases short and J 8 bases short, with 20 bases between. The CDR3 runs to 14 residues. In the original workflow: Estimation of nucleated cell counts was performed using reference gene primer amplification. Using immunoSEQ multiplex PCR, the repertoire was profiled, and TCRdb retains in-frame clones only, with some absent. V and J calls and clone size are given by that table; D and trimming were obtained from the DNA. In the table there are 200,000 to 250,000 clones, 86% of which are singletons. This sequence originates from a man in his 60s with acute or convalescent COVID-19. This chain links TRBV28 with TRBJ2-1, with a possible D match to TRBD2 (5 bases). Material: peripheral blood. The CDR3 reads CASHYGPGFDEQFF. The DNA of the CDR3 is TGTGCCAGTCATTACGGTCCGGGGTTCGATGAGCAGTTCTTC.